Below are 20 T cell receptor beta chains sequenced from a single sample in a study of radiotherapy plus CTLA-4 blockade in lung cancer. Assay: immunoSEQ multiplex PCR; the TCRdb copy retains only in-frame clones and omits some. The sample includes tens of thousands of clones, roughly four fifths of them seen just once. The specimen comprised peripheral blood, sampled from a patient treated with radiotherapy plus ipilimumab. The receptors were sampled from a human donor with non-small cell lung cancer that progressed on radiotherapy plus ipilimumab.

Written as DNA, the CDR3 is TGTGCCAGCATCGCCGGATGGAATCAGCCCCAGCATTTT. It codes for CASIAGWNQPQHF. This chain links TRBV6-1 with TRBJ1-5; D is unclear. This CDR3 comprises 13 residues. Germline CDR1 reads MNHNS; CDR2 reads SASEGT. V lost 7 bases and J lost 4, with 11 bases in between.

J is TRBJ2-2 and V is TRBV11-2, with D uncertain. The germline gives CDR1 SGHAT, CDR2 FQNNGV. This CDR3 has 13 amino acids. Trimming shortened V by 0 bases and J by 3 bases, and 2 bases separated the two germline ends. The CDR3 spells CASSLEDTGELFF. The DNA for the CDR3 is TGTGCCAGCAGCTTAGAGGACACCGGGGAGCTGTTTTTT.

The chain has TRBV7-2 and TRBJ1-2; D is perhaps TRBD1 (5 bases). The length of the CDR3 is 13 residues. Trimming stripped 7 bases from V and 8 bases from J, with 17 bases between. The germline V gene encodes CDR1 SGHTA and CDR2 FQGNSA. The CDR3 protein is CASNMGGGRGYTF. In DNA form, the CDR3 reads TGTGCCAGCAACATGGGGGGAGGGCGAGGCTACACCTTC.

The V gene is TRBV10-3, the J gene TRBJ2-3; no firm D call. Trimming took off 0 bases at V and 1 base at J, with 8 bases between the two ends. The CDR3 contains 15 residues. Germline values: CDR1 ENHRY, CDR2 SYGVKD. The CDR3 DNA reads TGTGCCATCAGTGAGTCTGTCCCGGGCACAGATACGCAGTATTTT. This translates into CAISESVPGTDTQYF.

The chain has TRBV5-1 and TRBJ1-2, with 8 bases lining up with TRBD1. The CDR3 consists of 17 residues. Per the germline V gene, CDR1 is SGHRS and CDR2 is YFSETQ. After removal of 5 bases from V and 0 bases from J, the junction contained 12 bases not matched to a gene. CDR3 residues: CASRPRQGTGANYGYTF. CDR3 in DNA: TGCGCCAGCAGGCCTAGACAGGGGACGGGAGCTAACTATGGCTACACCTTC.

As DNA, the CDR3 is TGTGCCAGCAGCTTGGCCATCCTACAGGGACAGCCCCAGCATTTT. Translating gives CASSLAILQGQPQHF. V usage is TRBV7-2 and J usage is TRBJ1-5, with a weak D call TRBD1 (6 bases). This CDR3 is 15 amino acids long. Deletions cut 3 bases from V and 7 bases from J, with 16 bases between. Looked up from germline, CDR1 is SGHTA and CDR2 is FQGNSA.

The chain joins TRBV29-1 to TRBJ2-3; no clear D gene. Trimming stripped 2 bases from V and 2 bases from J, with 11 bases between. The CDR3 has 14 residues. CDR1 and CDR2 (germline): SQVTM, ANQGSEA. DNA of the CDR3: TGCAGCGTTGAATTGTTAGCCGCCACAGATACGCAGTATTTT. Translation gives CSVELLAATDTQYF.

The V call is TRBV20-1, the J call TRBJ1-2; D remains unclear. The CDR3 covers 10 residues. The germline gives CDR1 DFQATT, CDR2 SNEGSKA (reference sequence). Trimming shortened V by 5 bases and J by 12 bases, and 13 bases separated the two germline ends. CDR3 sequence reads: CSAPGPPDTF. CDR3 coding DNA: TGCAGTGCTCCGGGCCCCCCGGACACCTTC.

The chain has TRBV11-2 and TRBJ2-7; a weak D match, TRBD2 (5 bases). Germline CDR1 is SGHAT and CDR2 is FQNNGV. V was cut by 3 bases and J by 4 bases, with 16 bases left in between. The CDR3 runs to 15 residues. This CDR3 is CASSFTDTERYEQYF. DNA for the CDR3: TGTGCCAGCAGCTTTACCGACACAGAGCGGTACGAGCAGTACTTC.

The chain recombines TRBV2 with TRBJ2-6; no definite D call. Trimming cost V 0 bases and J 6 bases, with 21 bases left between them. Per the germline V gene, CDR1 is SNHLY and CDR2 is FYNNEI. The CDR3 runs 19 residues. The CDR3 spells CASSEARKGIVSSANVLTF. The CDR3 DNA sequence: TGTGCCAGCAGTGAAGCTAGGAAAGGTATCGTGTCTTCGGCCAACGTCCTGACTTTC.

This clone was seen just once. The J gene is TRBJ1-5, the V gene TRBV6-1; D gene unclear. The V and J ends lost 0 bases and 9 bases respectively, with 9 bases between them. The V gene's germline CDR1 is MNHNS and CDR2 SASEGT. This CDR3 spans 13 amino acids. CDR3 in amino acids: CASSEASAGPQHF. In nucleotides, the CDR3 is TGTGCCAGCAGTGAAGCTTCAGCTGGGCCCCAGCATTTT.

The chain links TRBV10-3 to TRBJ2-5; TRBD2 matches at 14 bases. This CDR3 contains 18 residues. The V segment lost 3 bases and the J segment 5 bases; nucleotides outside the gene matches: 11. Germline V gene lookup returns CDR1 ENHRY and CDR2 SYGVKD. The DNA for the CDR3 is TGTGCCATCAGTGATGGGGGGACTAGCGGGAGTTTTGAGGAGACCCAGTACTTC. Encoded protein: CAISDGGTSGSFEETQYF.

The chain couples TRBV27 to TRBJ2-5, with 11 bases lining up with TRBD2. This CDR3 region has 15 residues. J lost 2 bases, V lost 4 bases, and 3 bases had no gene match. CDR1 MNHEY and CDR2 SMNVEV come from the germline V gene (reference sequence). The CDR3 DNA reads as TGTGCCAGCAGTTCCCTAGCGGGGGGTCAAGAGACCCAGTACTTC. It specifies CASSSLAGGQETQYF.

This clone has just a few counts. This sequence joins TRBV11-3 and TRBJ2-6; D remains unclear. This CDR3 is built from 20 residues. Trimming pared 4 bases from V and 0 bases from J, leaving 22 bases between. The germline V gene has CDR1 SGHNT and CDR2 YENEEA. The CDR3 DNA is TGTGCCAGCAGCTCGGTCCCCGGGCCCCCTCCACACTCTGGGGCCAACGTCCTGACTTTC. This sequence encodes CASSSVPGPPPHSGANVLTF.

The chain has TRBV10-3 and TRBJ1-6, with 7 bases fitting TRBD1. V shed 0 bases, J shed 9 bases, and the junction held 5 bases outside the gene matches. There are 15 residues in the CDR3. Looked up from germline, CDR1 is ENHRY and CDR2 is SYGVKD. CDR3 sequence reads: CAISESRGRGSPLHF. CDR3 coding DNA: TGTGCCATCAGTGAGTCGAGGGGGCGAGGTTCACCCCTCCACTTT.

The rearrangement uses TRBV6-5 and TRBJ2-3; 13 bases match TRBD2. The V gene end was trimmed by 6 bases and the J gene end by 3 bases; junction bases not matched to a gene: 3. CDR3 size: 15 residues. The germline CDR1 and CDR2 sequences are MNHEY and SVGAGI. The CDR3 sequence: CASSRLAGGTDTQYF. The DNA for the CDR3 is TGTGCCAGCAGCCGACTAGCGGGGGGTACAGATACGCAGTATTTT.

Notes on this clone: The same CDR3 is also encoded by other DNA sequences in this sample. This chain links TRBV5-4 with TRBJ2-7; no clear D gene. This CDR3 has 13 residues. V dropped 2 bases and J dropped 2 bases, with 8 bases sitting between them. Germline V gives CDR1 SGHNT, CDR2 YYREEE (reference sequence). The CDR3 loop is CASSLDVAYEQYF. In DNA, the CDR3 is TGTGCCAGCAGCTTAGACGTTGCCTACGAGCAGTACTTC.

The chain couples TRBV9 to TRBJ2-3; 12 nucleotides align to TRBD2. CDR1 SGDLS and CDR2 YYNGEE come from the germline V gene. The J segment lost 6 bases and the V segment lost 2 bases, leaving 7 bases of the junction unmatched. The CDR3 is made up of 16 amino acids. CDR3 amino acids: CASSVTSGGTVDTQYF. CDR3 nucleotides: TGTGCCAGCAGCGTGACTAGCGGGGGAACAGTGGATACGCAGTATTTT.

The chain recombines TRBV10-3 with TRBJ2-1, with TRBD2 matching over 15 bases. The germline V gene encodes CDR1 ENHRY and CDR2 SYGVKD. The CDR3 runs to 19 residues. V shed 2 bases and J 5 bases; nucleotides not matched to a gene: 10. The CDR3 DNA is TGTGCCATCAGTGAGGCGTTGGGACTAGCGGGAGGTTCTAACAATGAGCAGTTCTTC. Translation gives CAISEALGLAGGSNNEQFF.

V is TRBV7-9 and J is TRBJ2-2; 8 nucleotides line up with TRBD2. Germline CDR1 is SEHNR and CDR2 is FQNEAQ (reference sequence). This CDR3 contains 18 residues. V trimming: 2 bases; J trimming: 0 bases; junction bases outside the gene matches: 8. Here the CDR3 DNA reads TGTGCCAGCAGCTTATTTTCTAGCGGGCCCTCGAACACCGGGGAGCTGTTTTTT. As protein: CASSLFSSGPSNTGELFF.